The rows below give T cell receptor beta chains drawn from one sample of a study of blood T cell repertoires in COVID-19. The method was immunoSEQ multiplex PCR; TCRdb's version includes in-frame clones alone and lacks a portion of them. The table includes around 250,000 clones, about 89% detected once. The sample taken for sequencing was PBMCs or T cells enriched from blood (not recorded which). The receptor source for this set is a human donor in a cohort exposed to, infected with or recovered from COVID-19 (not recorded which). The donor label of this sample is uncertain. CDR3s include the opening cysteine and the closing phenylalanine or tryptophan. The order of the fields is clone size, J gene, V gene, D gene, CDR3 DNA, CDR3 protein. D genes are given only for firm matches. Part of the rows lack a size; the others show once, few, many or a class for expanded clones.

size: .
J: TRBJ1-4
V: TRBV5-1
D: .
DNA: TGCGCCAGCAGCTTGGACCCGGCAACTAATGAAAAACTGTTTTTT
CDR3: CASSLDPATNEKLFF

size: .
J: TRBJ1-6
V: TRBV18
D: .
DNA: TGTGCCACCACAGGCGGGAGGTATTCACCCCTCCACTTT
CDR3: CATTGGRYSPLHF

size: few
J: TRBJ1-3
V: TRBV30
D: .
DNA: TGTGCCTGGAGTCCAGGGATCAGCCTCTCTGGAAACACCATATATTTT
CDR3: CAWSPGISLSGNTIYF

size: .
J: TRBJ2-3
V: TRBV14
D: .
DNA: TGTGCCAGCAGCCAAGGGAGCGGTTATGGCACAGATACGCAGTATTTT
CDR3: CASSQGSGYGTDTQYF

size: .
J: TRBJ2-5
V: TRBV2
D: TRBD1
DNA: TGTGCCACTCGCCCGACAGGGGCTTACGAGACCCAGTACTTC
CDR3: CATRPTGAYETQYF

size: .
J: TRBJ1-1
V: TRBV24-1
D: .
DNA: TGTGCCACCAGTACTTCAGGGACTGGCACTGAAGCTTTCTTT
CDR3: CATSTSGTGTEAFF

size: .
J: TRBJ1-6
V: TRBV7-9
D: .
DNA: TGTGCCAGCAGCTTATTTGAGCGGAAAGGAGGATCACCCCTCCACTTT
CDR3: CASSLFERKGGSPLHF

size: .
J: TRBJ1-1
V: TRBV19
D: .
DNA: TGTGCCAGTAATTCGGGACACGGGACCGAAGCTTTCTTT
CDR3: CASNSGHGTEAFF

size: .
J: TRBJ2-1
V: TRBV27
D: TRBD1
DNA: TGTGCCAGCAGTCCAGGGACAGTCAACTCCTACAATGAGCAGTTCTTC
CDR3: CASSPGTVNSYNEQFF

size: .
J: TRBJ1-3
V: TRBV7-9
D: .
DNA: TGTGCCAGCAGCCCTTTCTCTGGAAACACCATATATTTT
CDR3: CASSPFSGNTIYF

size: .
J: TRBJ1-2
V: TRBV19
D: .
DNA: TGTGCCAGTAGTCTCCGAGGGAACGGCTACACCTTC
CDR3: CASSLRGNGYTF

size: .
J: TRBJ2-3
V: TRBV18
D: .
DNA: TGTGCCAGCTCACCAAAGGAGGGTACGCAGTATTTT
CDR3: CASSPKEGTQYF

size: .
J: TRBJ2-7
V: TRBV10-2
D: TRBD1
DNA: TGCGCCAGCAGTGATGGGACAGGGAGCTACGAGCAGTACTTC
CDR3: CASSDGTGSYEQYF

size: .
J: TRBJ1-1
V: TRBV5-6
D: TRBD1
DNA: TGTGCCAGCAGCTTAAACAGGGGGCTGAACACTGAAGCTTTCTTT
CDR3: CASSLNRGLNTEAFF

size: .
J: TRBJ2-1
V: TRBV30
D: TRBD1
DNA: TGTGCCTGGAGTGTCCTTAGGACAGGGATGGATGAGCAGTTCTTC
CDR3: CAWSVLRTGMDEQFF

size: .
J: TRBJ2-5
V: TRBV3-1/TRBV3-2
D: .
DNA: TGTGCCAGCAGCCAAGGGCGGGGACAAGAGACCCAGTACTTC
CDR3: CASSQGRGQETQYF

size: .
J: TRBJ2-1
V: TRBV7-6
D: TRBD1
DNA: TGTGCCAGCAACCCGTCGGGACAGGGGCTCTACAATGAGCAGTTCTTC
CDR3: CASNPSGQGLYNEQFF

size: .
J: TRBJ2-2
V: TRBV7-3
D: .
DNA: TGTGCCAGCAGCACGCTAGCTGGCGGGGAGCTGTTTTTT
CDR3: CASSTLAGGELFF

size: .
J: TRBJ2-7
V: TRBV19
D: .
DNA: TGTGCCAGTAGAGACACCTTCTCCTACGAGCAGTACTTC
CDR3: CASRDTFSYEQYF

size: .
J: TRBJ2-2
V: TRBV11-3
D: .
DNA: TGTGCCAGCAGCTTAGGGCCCACCGGGGAGCTGTTTTTT
CDR3: CASSLGPTGELFF

size: .
J: TRBJ1-1
V: TRBV11-2
D: .
DNA: TGTGCCAGCAGCTTGACAGTTAAGAACACTGAAGCTTTCTTT
CDR3: CASSLTVKNTEAFF

size: .
J: TRBJ1-1
V: TRBV12-3/TRBV12-4
D: .
DNA: TGTGCCAGCAGTTCAGGGGTGAACACTGAAGCTTTCTTT
CDR3: CASSSGVNTEAFF

size: .
J: TRBJ1-2
V: TRBV12-3/TRBV12-4
D: .
DNA: TGTGCCAGCAGTCGGGGGAGCGGCTACACCTTC
CDR3: CASSRGSGYTF

size: .
J: TRBJ2-1
V: TRBV5-1
D: TRBD2
DNA: TGCGCCAGCGAGCGGGGGAGCTCCTACAATGAGCAGTTCTTC
CDR3: CASERGSSYNEQFF

size: .
J: TRBJ1-2
V: TRBV19
D: .
DNA: TGTGCCAGTAGCAATCCGGGACACAGAGCTAACTATGGCTACACCTTC
CDR3: CASSNPGHRANYGYTF

size: .
J: TRBJ1-2
V: TRBV7-8
D: .
DNA: TGTGCCAGCAGCTTTCGGAGCGATGGCTACACCTTC
CDR3: CASSFRSDGYTF

size: few
J: TRBJ1-1
V: TRBV29-1
D: TRBD1
DNA: TGCAGCGTACTACTGCAGGGGGCGCAGGGCACTGAAGCTTTCTTT
CDR3: CSVLLQGAQGTEAFF

size: .
J: TRBJ1-2
V: TRBV5-1
D: TRBD1
DNA: TGCGCCAGCAGCTTGGACGTACAGGGGGTGAACTATGGCTACACCTTC
CDR3: CASSLDVQGVNYGYTF

size: few
J: TRBJ2-2
V: TRBV7-9
D: .
DNA: TGTGCCAGCAGCTTAGAGACTCGAGCCGGGGAGCTGTTTTTT
CDR3: CASSLETRAGELFF

size: .
J: TRBJ2-3
V: TRBV5-1
D: TRBD2
DNA: TGCGCCAGCAGCTTGGTGCCGGGACTAGCGGGGGCCGTTAGGGATACGCAGTATTTT
CDR3: CASSLVPGLAGAVRDTQYF

size: .
J: TRBJ1-2
V: TRBV5-5
D: .
DNA: TGTGCCAGCAGTAAGGATGGGACGAGAGGAGGGAGCTATGGCTACACCTTC
CDR3: CASSKDGTRGGSYGYTF

size: .
J: TRBJ2-7
V: TRBV27
D: .
DNA: TGTGCCAGCAGTTCTCAGGGGAACCCCTACGAGCAGTACTTC
CDR3: CASSSQGNPYEQYF

size: .
J: TRBJ2-2
V: TRBV7-2
D: TRBD1
DNA: TGTGCCAGCAGCTTAGTGACAGGGACGAACACCGGGGAGCTGTTTTTT
CDR3: CASSLVTGTNTGELFF

size: once
J: TRBJ1-6
V: TRBV7-9
D: TRBD1
DNA: TGTGCCAGCAGCCCGCAGGGACAGGCTAATTCACCCCTCCACTTT
CDR3: CASSPQGQANSPLHF

size: .
J: TRBJ1-2
V: TRBV6-1
D: .
DNA: TGTGCCAGCAGTGAAAGCCAGGGCTTATATGGCTACACCTTC
CDR3: CASSESQGLYGYTF

size: .
J: TRBJ2-7
V: TRBV27
D: TRBD1
DNA: TGTGCCAGCAGTTTAAACGTGGGACAGCTGTACTTC
CDR3: CASSLNVGQLYF

size: .
J: TRBJ1-1
V: TRBV19
D: .
DNA: TGTGCCAGTAGCCCCTCCAGGTGGACTGAAGCTTTCTTT
CDR3: CASSPSRWTEAFF

size: .
J: TRBJ1-1
V: TRBV30
D: .
DNA: TGTGCGCGAGGGGAGGCTGAAGCTTTCTTT
CDR3: CARGEAEAFF

size: .
J: TRBJ1-1
V: TRBV19
D: .
DNA: TGTGCCAGTAGTTTTATAAGCAGGGCGACTTTCTTT
CDR3: CASSFISRATFF

size: .
J: TRBJ2-2
V: TRBV4-3
D: .
DNA: TGCGCCAGCAGCGAACGGGAATGGACGACAGGACGGGGGAACACCGGGGAGCTGTTTTTT
CDR3: CASSEREWTTGRGNTGELFF

size: once
J: TRBJ1-4
V: TRBV4-2
D: .
DNA: TGTGCCAGCAGCCAAGAGCAGGGACTGTTTTTT
CDR3: CASSQEQGLFF

size: .
J: TRBJ2-1
V: TRBV6-1
D: TRBD1
DNA: TGTGCCAGCAGTGAAAGGGGGCTCTGGGATGAGCAGTTCTTC
CDR3: CASSERGLWDEQFF

size: .
J: TRBJ1-2
V: TRBV27
D: .
DNA: TGTGCCAGCAGTTTCGGGTCTTACGGAGGCTACACCTTC
CDR3: CASSFGSYGGYTF

size: .
J: TRBJ1-6
V: TRBV6-5
D: TRBD1
DNA: TGTGCCAGCAGTTACTGGGGACAGGGTAATTCACCCCTCCACTTT
CDR3: CASSYWGQGNSPLHF

size: .
J: TRBJ1-2
V: TRBV6-6
D: TRBD1
DNA: TGTGCCAGCGGGACAGGGGACTATGGCTACACCTTC
CDR3: CASGTGDYGYTF

size: .
J: TRBJ1-4
V: TRBV10-3
D: TRBD1
DNA: TGTGCCATCAGTGAAGGGACAGGGGTCGAAAAACTGTTTTTT
CDR3: CAISEGTGVEKLFF

size: .
J: TRBJ1-1
V: TRBV9
D: .
DNA: TGTGCCAGCAGCCCAAAGCAGGACATGAACACTGAAGCTTTCTTT
CDR3: CASSPKQDMNTEAFF

size: once
J: TRBJ2-1
V: TRBV2
D: .
DNA: TGTGCCAGCAGCGGGGGAGGCTCCTACAATGAGCAGTTCTTC
CDR3: CASSGGGSYNEQFF

size: once
J: TRBJ1-1
V: TRBV12-1
D: .
DNA: TGTGCCAGCAGCTTTGTTGTTCCAGAGAACACTGAAGCTTTCTTT
CDR3: CASSFVVPENTEAFF

size: .
J: TRBJ2-5
V: TRBV7-8
D: .
DNA: TGTGCCAGCAGCTTAGGGCCCTCCGGGACACAAGAGACCCAGTACTTC
CDR3: CASSLGPSGTQETQYF

size: .
J: TRBJ1-1
V: TRBV2
D: .
DNA: TGTGCCAGCAGTGTTGGGAGCGGCACTGAAGCTTTCTTT
CDR3: CASSVGSGTEAFF

size: .
J: TRBJ1-4
V: TRBV4-3
D: .
DNA: TGCGCCAGCAGCCAAGAGAGTGAGGGAGTGGTGACTAATGAAAAACTGTTTTTT
CDR3: CASSQESEGVVTNEKLFF

size: .
J: TRBJ1-3
V: TRBV7-9
D: .
DNA: TGTGCCAGCAGCTTATTAAGGACAGCGAGCTCTGGAAACACCATATATTTT
CDR3: CASSLLRTASSGNTIYF

size: once
J: TRBJ2-3
V: TRBV6-1
D: .
DNA: TGTGCCAGCAGTGAGTCTCAGGGCCGAGTTGATACGCAGTATTTT
CDR3: CASSESQGRVDTQYF

size: .
J: TRBJ1-2
V: TRBV7-8
D: .
DNA: TGTGCCAGCAGTGGATCGGGGGACAACTATGGCTACACCTTC
CDR3: CASSGSGDNYGYTF

size: .
J: TRBJ2-7
V: TRBV6-5
D: TRBD1
DNA: TGTGCCAGTCGGACAGGGTGGGCCTACGAGCAGTACTTC
CDR3: CASRTGWAYEQYF

size: few
J: TRBJ2-1
V: TRBV6-5
D: .
DNA: TGTGCCAGCAGTTACTCCAGGGTCTACAATGAGCAGTTCTTC
CDR3: CASSYSRVYNEQFF

size: once
J: TRBJ1-3
V: TRBV6-1
D: TRBD1
DNA: TGTGCCAGCAGTGAGGGGACAGGGGGGACAGGAAACACCATATATTTT
CDR3: CASSEGTGGTGNTIYF

size: .
J: TRBJ1-1
V: TRBV5-4
D: .
DNA: TGTGCCAGCAGCTCTGGACAGCAAAACACTGAAGCTTTCTTT
CDR3: CASSSGQQNTEAFF

size: .
J: TRBJ1-5
V: TRBV7-9
D: TRBD1
DNA: TGTGCCAGCAGTCCGGGACAGGGCCATAGCAATCAGCCCCAGCATTTT
CDR3: CASSPGQGHSNQPQHF